This is a list of T cell receptor beta chains from one sample in a study of T cell responses to AZD1222 COVID-19 vaccine. TCRdb's copy holds only in-frame clones and misses some; the assay was immunoSEQ multiplex PCR. The table includes under 200,000 clones, approximately 90% detected once. Sequenced here: peripheral blood, sampled on day 0 of AZD1222 vaccination. The receptor set was obtained from an adult in good health. Both conserved end residues are part of each CDR3. The D gene is left open where the match is weak. Where a row states a size, it is once, few, many or the class of an expanded clone; other rows omit it.

v_gene: TRBV4-1
abundance: .
d_gene: .
j_gene: TRBJ1-5
CDR3aa: CASSQATPYSNQPQHF
CDR3nt: TGCGCCAGCAGCCAAGCAACCCCTTATAGCAATCAGCCCCAGCATTTT

v_gene: TRBV19
abundance: .
d_gene: TRBD1
j_gene: TRBJ1-6
CDR3aa: CASTPLSQGADNSPLHF
CDR3nt: TGTGCCAGTACCCCTCTCTCCCAGGGGGCGGATAATTCACCCCTCCACTTT

v_gene: TRBV11-1
abundance: .
d_gene: TRBD1
j_gene: TRBJ1-2
CDR3aa: CASSLGQSYGYTF
CDR3nt: TGTGCCAGCAGCTTGGGACAGTCCTATGGCTACACCTTC

v_gene: TRBV5-1
abundance: .
d_gene: .
j_gene: TRBJ1-6
CDR3aa: CASSFQGENSPLHF
CDR3nt: TGCGCCAGCAGCTTTCAGGGTGAAAATTCACCCCTCCACTTT

v_gene: TRBV2
abundance: .
d_gene: TRBD1
j_gene: TRBJ1-5
CDR3aa: CASSGGTGNQPQHF
CDR3nt: TGTGCCAGCAGTGGAGGGACAGGTAATCAGCCCCAGCATTTT

v_gene: TRBV5-1
abundance: .
d_gene: .
j_gene: TRBJ2-4
CDR3aa: CASSFWGGQVAKNIQYF
CDR3nt: TGCGCCAGCAGCTTCTGGGGCGGGCAAGTAGCCAAAAACATTCAGTACTTC

v_gene: TRBV7-8
abundance: .
d_gene: TRBD1
j_gene: TRBJ1-1
CDR3aa: CASSLAKRQGSNTEAFF
CDR3nt: TGTGCCAGCAGCTTAGCGAAGAGACAGGGAAGCAACACTGAAGCTTTCTTT

v_gene: TRBV4-1
abundance: .
d_gene: TRBD1
j_gene: TRBJ1-5
CDR3aa: CASSQERDRASGNQPQHF
CDR3nt: TGCGCCAGCAGCCAAGAGCGGGACAGGGCTTCAGGCAATCAGCCCCAGCATTTT

v_gene: TRBV18
abundance: .
d_gene: .
j_gene: TRBJ1-2
CDR3aa: CASSPGTSYGYTF
CDR3nt: TGTGCCAGCTCACCAGGGACAAGCTATGGCTACACCTTC

v_gene: TRBV13
abundance: few
d_gene: TRBD1
j_gene: TRBJ2-3
CDR3aa: CASKAGGPDTQYF
CDR3nt: TGTGCCAGCAAGGCAGGGGGCCCGGATACGCAGTATTTT

v_gene: TRBV12-3/TRBV12-4
abundance: .
d_gene: .
j_gene: TRBJ2-7
CDR3aa: CASSWSTYEQYF
CDR3nt: TGTGCCAGCAGTTGGTCCACCTACGAGCAGTACTTC

v_gene: TRBV5-4
abundance: .
d_gene: TRBD1
j_gene: TRBJ1-5
CDR3aa: CASSPRGDRDLESNQPQHF
CDR3nt: TGTGCCAGCAGCCCGCGGGGGGACAGGGACCTTGAAAGCAATCAGCCCCAGCATTTT

v_gene: TRBV7-2
abundance: .
d_gene: .
j_gene: TRBJ1-3
CDR3aa: CASSLDLVSGNTIYF
CDR3nt: TGTGCCAGCAGCTTAGATCTGGTCTCTGGAAACACCATATATTTT

v_gene: TRBV15
abundance: .
d_gene: .
j_gene: TRBJ1-5
CDR3aa: CATSRSAGAGPQHF
CDR3nt: TGTGCCACCAGCAGGTCGGCGGGGGCCGGGCCCCAGCATTTT

v_gene: TRBV11-2
abundance: .
d_gene: .
j_gene: TRBJ1-6
CDR3aa: CASSPDRDKRFNF
CDR3nt: TGTGCCAGCAGCCCGGACCGGGACAAAAGATTCAACTTT

v_gene: TRBV28
abundance: once
d_gene: .
j_gene: TRBJ1-4
CDR3aa: CASTTGGQENEKLFF
CDR3nt: TGTGCCAGCACCACCGGGGGGCAAGAGAATGAAAAACTGTTTTTT

v_gene: TRBV19
abundance: .
d_gene: .
j_gene: TRBJ2-1
CDR3aa: CASSLYNEQFF
CDR3nt: TGTGCCAGTAGCTTATACAATGAGCAGTTCTTC

v_gene: TRBV6-5
abundance: .
d_gene: .
j_gene: TRBJ1-1
CDR3aa: CASILRENTEAFF
CDR3nt: TGTGCCAGCATCCTCAGGGAGAACACTGAAGCTTTCTTT

v_gene: TRBV7-2
abundance: .
d_gene: .
j_gene: TRBJ2-2
CDR3aa: CASSLVSAGTGELFF
CDR3nt: TGTGCCAGCAGCTTAGTCAGTGCGGGTACCGGGGAGCTGTTTTTT

v_gene: TRBV19
abundance: .
d_gene: .
j_gene: TRBJ2-2
CDR3aa: CASSAAGQTGELFF
CDR3nt: TGTGCCAGTAGCGCGGCAGGGCAAACCGGGGAGCTGTTTTTT

v_gene: TRBV6-1
abundance: .
d_gene: TRBD2
j_gene: TRBJ2-3
CDR3aa: CASSEVRGNTDTQYF
CDR3nt: TGTGCCAGCAGTGAAGTGCGGGGGAACACAGATACGCAGTATTTT

v_gene: TRBV12-3/TRBV12-4
abundance: .
d_gene: .
j_gene: TRBJ1-1
CDR3aa: CASSDHRTTEAFF
CDR3nt: TGTGCCAGCAGTGACCACAGGACCACTGAAGCTTTCTTT

v_gene: TRBV7-3
abundance: once
d_gene: .
j_gene: TRBJ1-1
CDR3aa: CASSDQPGQNTEAFF
CDR3nt: TGTGCCAGCAGCGATCAACCGGGACAGAACACTGAAGCTTTCTTT

v_gene: TRBV2
abundance: .
d_gene: TRBD1
j_gene: TRBJ2-7
CDR3aa: CASSKGGGAYEQYF
CDR3nt: TGTGCCAGCAGCAAAGGGGGCGGCGCCTACGAGCAGTACTTC

v_gene: TRBV19
abundance: .
d_gene: .
j_gene: TRBJ1-4
CDR3aa: CASWGRGGEKLFF
CDR3nt: TGTGCCAGTTGGGGCAGGGGAGGGGAAAAACTGTTTTTT

v_gene: TRBV24-1
abundance: .
d_gene: TRBD1
j_gene: TRBJ2-5
CDR3aa: CATSDPGTGYQETQYF
CDR3nt: TGTGCCACCAGTGACCCCGGGACAGGGTACCAAGAGACCCAGTACTTC